Listed below are T cell receptor beta chains from one sample, sequenced in a study of neurological immune-mediated disorders. From the 5' RACE reads, TCRdb called clonotypes with MiXCR, one entry per CDR3 protein. The table includes 55,000 to 65,000 distinct CDR3 sequences, approximately 3.5% detected once. Source material: PBMCs. All receptors come from a woman in her thirties with multiple sclerosis. The CDR3 runs from the conserved cysteine through the conserved F or W. Each record gives: clone size, CDR3 length, J gene, D gene, V gene, CDR3 protein, CDR3 DNA. A D gene is named only where the DNA matches it firmly. Size is stated for part of the rows, as once, few or many counts, or as a class when the clone is expanded.

many,15,TRBJ1-6,TRBD1,TRBV27,CASSTSGTGYSPLHF,TGTGCCAGCAGCACGTCCGGGACAGGTTATTCACCCCTCCACTTT
many,14,TRBJ2-7,TRBD1,TRBV12-3/TRBV12-4,CASSPGQGTYEQYF,TGTGCCAGCAGTCCCGGACAGGGAACCTACGAGCAGTACTTC
many,15,TRBJ1-2,NA,TRBV5-1,CASSLGYGTGDGYTF,TGCGCCAGCAGCTTGGGGTATGGTACAGGAGATGGCTACACCTTC
many,14,TRBJ2-3,NA,TRBV20-1,CSAPGMEWVDTQYF,TGCAGTGCCCCGGGCATGGAGTGGGTAGATACGCAGTATTTT
medium-sized,15,TRBJ2-2,NA,TRBV5-1,CASSLAQGSTGELFF,TGCGCCAGCAGCTTGGCGCAGGGGAGCACCGGGGAGCTGTTTTTT
many,15,TRBJ1-1,NA,TRBV6-6,CASRPQQGRNTEAFF,TGTGCCAGCAGGCCTCAACAGGGAAGAAACACTGAAGCTTTCTTT
NA,14,TRBJ1-5,NA,TRBV28,CASSLVGGHQPQNF,TGTGCCAGCAGTTTGGTAGGGGGGCATCAGCCCCAGAATTTT
NA,15,TRBJ2-4,TRBD2,TRBV20-1,CSARDASRGRDIQYF,TGCAGTGCTAGAGATGCGTCTAGAGGGAGGGACATTCAGTACTTC
many,15,TRBJ1-1,TRBD1,TRBV29-1,CSVSRDRGLYTEAFF,TGCAGCGTATCGAGGGATAGGGGGCTGTACACTGAAGCTTTCTTT
many,14,TRBJ2-2,NA,TRBV14,CASSHLRRTGELFF,TGTGCCAGCAGCCACCTGAGGCGCACCGGGGAGCTGTTTTTT
few,16,TRBJ1-1,NA,TRBV20-1,CSATDRRHMVNTEAFF,TGCAGTGCTACAGACAGGCGGCATATGGTGAACACTGAAGCTTTCTTT
many,14,TRBJ2-7,NA,TRBV20-1,CSATLTGARGGQYF,TGCAGTGCTACGCTGACGGGGGCCAGAGGGGGGCAGTACTTC
many,14,TRBJ1-5,NA,TRBV6-6,CASSYGGIGQPQHF,TGTGCCAGCAGTTATGGGGGAATTGGTCAGCCCCAGCATTTT
many,13,TRBJ2-7,NA,TRBV20-1,CSANNAAAYEQYF,TGCAGTGCTAATAACGCCGCTGCCTACGAGCAGTACTTC
many,15,TRBJ2-1,TRBD2,TRBV20-1,CSASKLATSYNEQFF,TGCAGTGCTAGTAAACTAGCGACCTCCTACAATGAGCAGTTCTTC
many,14,TRBJ1-3,NA,TRBV10-3,CAVRLTAGGNTIYF,TGTGCCGTTCGACTGACTGCTGGGGGAAACACCATATATTTT
many,19,TRBJ2-3,NA,TRBV5-1,CASSLVGLASMRSADTQYF,TGCGCCAGCAGCTTGGTGGGATTGGCTAGTATGAGGTCGGCAGATACGCAGTATTTT
many,14,TRBJ1-4,NA,TRBV5-1,CASSQAGRQEKLFF,TGCGCCAGCTCTCAGGCCGGGAGGCAGGAAAAACTGTTTTTT
many,13,TRBJ2-5,TRBD2,TRBV20-1,CASHEGGPETQYF,TGCGCAAGCCACGAGGGAGGGCCTGAGACCCAGTACTTC
many,14,TRBJ2-7,NA,TRBV20-1,CSAVTGTEIHEQYF,TGCAGTGCTGTGACCGGGACGGAGATTCACGAGCAGTACTTC
many,13,TRBJ2-7,NA,TRBV6-6,CANSRGGAEEQYF,TGTGCCAATTCGAGGGGGGGCGCGGAAGAGCAGTACTTC
many,14,TRBJ1-1,TRBD1,TRBV5-1,CASSLTRGRTEAFF,TGCGCCAGCAGCCTTACGAGGGGGCGAACTGAAGCTTTCTTT
many,13,TRBJ2-1,NA,TRBV6-5,CASYPTTRNEQFF,TGTGCCAGCTACCCTACCACTAGGAATGAGCAGTTCTTC
many,12,TRBJ2-3,NA,TRBV18,CASSTSTDTQYF,TGTGCCAGCTCTACTAGCACAGATACGCAGTATTTT
many,13,TRBJ1-1,NA,TRBV29-1,CSGAKVGNTEAFF,TGCAGCGGAGCGAAGGTTGGGAACACTGAAGCTTTCTTT
NA,14,TRBJ1-1,NA,TRBV14,CASSQGRGMWSAFF,TGTGCCAGCAGCCAAGGTCGGGGGATGTGGAGCGCTTTCTTT
many,22,TRBJ2-5,TRBD2,TRBV20-1,CSARTHQGAPGLAGSKQETQYF,TGCAGTGCTAGAACCCACCAGGGGGCCCCGGGACTAGCGGGCTCCAAACAAGAGACCCAGTACTTC
NA,13,TRBJ2-1,NA,TRBV20-1,CSVVYATRNEQFF,TGCAGTGTGGTTTACGCGACGCGGAATGAGCAGTTCTTC
many,12,TRBJ2-3,NA,TRBV12-3/TRBV12-4,CASSQTTDTQYF,TGTGCCAGCAGCCAGACCACAGATACGCAGTATTTT
many,12,TRBJ2-7,NA,TRBV3-1,CASSQTPYEQYF,TGTGCCAGCAGCCAGACCCCCTACGAGCAGTACTTC
many,16,TRBJ2-7,TRBD2,TRBV27,CASSLKAGTRIYEQYF,TGTGCCAGCAGTCTAAAAGCCGGGACTAGGATCTACGAGCAGTACTTC
NA,16,TRBJ2-3,NA,TRBV7-9,CASLTLGGESTDTQYF,TGTGCCAGCCTCACGTTAGGCGGGGAAAGCACAGATACGCAGTATTTT
many,14,TRBJ2-7,TRBD2,TRBV20-1,CSARDGGDSTEQYF,TGCAGTGCTAGAGATGGGGGGGATTCAACCGAGCAGTACTTC
many,14,TRBJ1-5,NA,TRBV20-1,CSASIGDFDQPQHF,TGCAGTGCCTCGATCGGGGACTTTGATCAGCCCCAGCATTTT
many,13,TRBJ2-7,NA,TRBV28,CASSSPAIHEQYF,TGTGCCAGCAGTTCGCCGGCCATCCACGAGCAGTACTTC
many,13,TRBJ2-1,NA,TRBV4-2,CASSLPRAGEQFF,TGTGCCAGCAGCCTCCCCCGGGCAGGGGAGCAGTTCTTC
many,12,TRBJ2-1,NA,TRBV12-3/TRBV12-4,CASNIHGNEQFF,TGTGCCAGCAATATCCACGGTAATGAGCAGTTCTTC
many,17,TRBJ2-1,TRBD2,TRBV4-2,CASSQDPSGRSYNEQFF,TGTGCCAGCAGCCAAGATCCCAGCGGGAGGTCCTACAATGAGCAGTTCTTC
many,13,TRBJ1-6,NA,TRBV20-1,CSAGGGFESPLHF,TGCAGTGCTGGGGGGGGTTTTGAATCACCCCTCCACTTT
many,13,TRBJ2-2,NA,TRBV6-4,CASSVDATGELFF,TGTGCCAGCAGTGTCGACGCCACCGGGGAGCTGTTTTTT
many,13,TRBJ2-7,NA,TRBV20-1,CSPRDTSTYEQYF,TGCAGTCCTCGGGACACCTCGACATACGAGCAGTACTTC
many,14,TRBJ2-7,NA,TRBV6-5,CASSPRGQTYEQYF,TGTGCCAGCAGTCCCCGGGGCCAAACCTACGAGCAGTACTTC
many,12,TRBJ1-1,NA,TRBV3-1,CASSLTGTEAFF,TGTGCCAGCAGCCTAACCGGCACAGAAGCTTTCTTT
few,15,TRBJ2-1,TRBD2,TRBV20-1,CSVSSGGSSYNEQFF,TGCAGTGTTAGTAGCGGGGGGTCTTCCTACAATGAGCAGTTCTTC
many,12,TRBJ2-1,NA,TRBV20-1,CSAPNGVNEQFF,TGCAGTGCTCCCAATGGGGTTAATGAGCAGTTCTTC
few,12,TRBJ1-5,NA,TRBV10-3,CAISESDQPQNF,TGTGCCATCAGTGAGTCGGATCAGCCCCAGAATTTT
many,13,TRBJ2-7,NA,TRBV5-1,CASSLSDSPEQYF,TGCGCCAGCAGCTTATCAGACAGCCCCGAGCAGTACTTC
few,14,TRBJ1-5,NA,TRBV6-2/TRBV6-3,CASSYGGTTQPQHF,TGTGCCAGCAGTTATGGGGGGACGACTCAGCCCCAGCATTTT